Below, 29 T cell receptor beta chains from the same sample are listed, as sequenced in a study of OX40 agonist ivuxolimab in advanced cancers. The library was obtained by the immunoSEQ multiplex PCR assay. Entries here come from immuneACCESS through TCRdb and include only in-frame sequences with V and J called. Some clones fail to appear in such tables; in the studies checked, an unresolved V gene covers under half of the shortfall, and the cause of the remainder is unknown. Recorded for this sample are over 40,000 clones; 86% of them occurred a single time. The ten largest clones capture 0.38% of the sample. Sequences were derived from CD4+ or CD8+ T cells sorted from blood, sampled in a trial of the OX40 agonist ivuxolimab. Receptor source: an adult with an advanced solid tumor such as melanoma, head and neck, liver or kidney cancer.

V usage is TRBV6-6 and J usage is TRBJ1-2; D unresolved. Germline V gene lookup returns CDR1 MNHNY and CDR2 SVGAGI (reference sequence). Trimming shortened V by 5 bases and J by 0 bases, and 10 bases separated the two germline ends. The CDR3 loop spans 14 amino acids. CDR3: CASSPDKANYGYTF. In DNA, the CDR3 is TGTGCCAGCAGTCCAGACAAAGCTAACTATGGCTACACCTTC.

This clone was observed once. The chain couples TRBV27 to TRBJ1-2; D is perhaps TRBD1 (6 bases). The germline V gene encodes CDR1 MNHEY and CDR2 SMNVEV (reference sequence). The CDR3 loop spans 13 amino acids. Deletions cut 5 bases from V and 7 bases from J, with 14 bases between. CDR3: CASSAQGSSGYTF. The CDR3 DNA sequence: TGTGCCAGCAGTGCACAGGGATCCAGTGGCTACACCTTC.

This chain uses TRBV7-9 with TRBJ1-2; D might be TRBD1 (6 bases). This CDR3 comprises 16 residues. Germline CDR1 and CDR2: SEHNR and FQNEAQ (reference sequence). V lost 1 base and J 8 bases, leaving 20 bases between the germline ends. The CDR3 region has the DNA TGTGCCAGCAGCTTAGGGGTCCCCCAGGGGACGGGCGGCTACACCTTC. It specifies CASSLGVPQGTGGYTF.

This chain connects TRBV28 to TRBJ2-6, with 7 nucleotides matching TRBD1. Germline V gene data show CDR1 as MDHEN and CDR2 as SYDVKM. CDR3 length equals 16 residues. The junction had 6 bases not matched to a gene; V was cut back by 5 bases and J by 2 bases. CDR3 DNA: TGTGCCAGCAGTCCGCCAGGGGGAACTGGGGCCAACGTCCTGACTTTC. This translates into CASSPPGGTGANVLTF.

The chain is built from TRBV7-8 and TRBJ1-6; D is uncertain. CDR3 length: 12 amino acids. With 3 bases removed from V and 13 bases from J, the gap between germline ends came to 10 bases. Germline V gives CDR1 SGHVS, CDR2 FQNEAQ. Here the CDR3 DNA reads TGTGCCAGCAGCTTCGACCACGCTCCCCTCCACTTT. It specifies CASSFDHAPLHF.

This chain connects TRBV6-6 to TRBJ1-6, with 8 bases matching TRBD1. The CDR3 length is 15 residues. Germline trimming cut 4 bases from V and 5 bases from J; bases unmatched to any gene: 4. Per germline, CDR1 MNHNY and CDR2 SVGAGI (reference sequence). The CDR3 DNA reads TGTGCCAGCAGTTCTGACAGGGGAAATAATTCACCCCTCCACTTT. It codes for CASSSDRGNNSPLHF.

The gene calls are TRBV18 and TRBJ2-1; a possible D gene is TRBD2 (6 bases). The CDR3 runs 15 residues. V lost 6 bases to trimming and J lost 4 bases, with 16 bases between them. Looked up from germline, CDR1 is KGHSH and CDR2 is LQKENI. The CDR3 region has the DNA TGTGCCAGCTCTCGTGTCGGGGGTAAATACAATGAGCAGTTCTTC. This gives the protein CASSRVGGKYNEQFF. Supplemented by reference TRBV18 and TRBJ2-1, the full variable domain reads NAGVMQNPRHLVRRRGQEARLRCSPMKGHSHVYWYRQLPEEGLKFMVYLQKENIIDESGMPKERFSAEFPKEGPSILRIQQVVRGDSAAYFCASSRVGGKYNEQFFGPGTRLTVL.

This clone was seen once. The V gene is TRBV14, the J gene TRBJ1-6; 10 bases agree with TRBD1. The trim removed 3 bases at V and 7 bases at J, leaving 6 bases unmatched. The CDR3 length is 16 residues. Germline CDR1 SGHDN, CDR2 FVKESK. The CDR3 here is CASSHYDRGRNSPLHF. CDR3 coding DNA: TGTGCCAGCAGCCATTACGACAGGGGGCGAAATTCACCCCTCCACTTT.

The chain has TRBV11-1 and TRBJ2-2; no firm D call. Trimming took 5 bases from V and 2 from J, leaving 6 bases between them. The CDR3 runs 13 residues. In germline, CDR1 is SGHAT, CDR2 FQDESV (reference sequence). The CDR3 loop reads CASSPPNTGELFF. The DNA of the CDR3 is TGTGCCAGCAGCCCGCCTAACACCGGGGAGCTGTTTTTT.

This clone was seen only once. This chain links TRBV5-4 with TRBJ2-7; D not certain. Per the germline V gene, CDR1 is SGHNT and CDR2 is YYREEE (reference sequence). This CDR3 contains 12 residues. V lost 2 bases and J lost 3, with 6 bases in between. The CDR3 DNA sequence: TGTGCCAGCAGCTTTATCGGCTACGAGCAGTACTTC. Translating it yields CASSFIGYEQYF.

J is TRBJ2-7 and V is TRBV6-5, with TRBD1 matching 10 bases. V lost 0 bases to trimming and J lost 3 bases; unmatched junction nucleotides: 2. CDR3 length: 15 residues. CDR1 is MNHEY, CDR2 SVGAGI, per germline. CDR3 in amino acids: CASSYSGQGFYEQYF. As DNA, the CDR3 is TGTGCCAGCAGTTACTCGGGACAGGGGTTCTACGAGCAGTACTTC.

V and J are TRBV23-1 and TRBJ1-3, with a tentative D call TRBD1 (5 bases). TRBV23-1 is flagged as an ORF with uncertain function. The CDR3 contains 15 residues. Trimming took 0 bases from V and 3 from J, leaving 9 bases between them. The CDR3 sequence: CASSQSTGRGNTIYF. CDR3 in DNA: TGCGCCAGCAGTCAATCCACGGGACGTGGAAACACCATATATTTT.

The V gene is TRBV19, the J gene TRBJ1-4, with TRBD1 as a possible D gene (5 bases). Trimming cost V 7 bases and J 8 bases, with 14 bases left between them. The CDR3 is 13 amino acids. Germline CDR1 reads LNHDA; CDR2 reads SQIVND (reference sequence). The CDR3 coding sequence is TGTGCCAGTAAAGTTGGGCAGGGCGAAAAACTGTTTTTT. As protein: CASKVGQGEKLFF. The full variable domain, with the rest looked up from reference TRBV19 and TRBJ1-4, is DGGITQSPKYLFRKEGQNVTLSCEQNLNHDAMYWYRQDPGQGLRLIYYSQIVNDFQKGDIAEGYSVSREKKESFPLTVTSAQKNPTAFYLCASKVGQGEKLFFGSGTQLSVL.

The chain links TRBV6-1 to TRBJ2-7; 7 nucleotides align to TRBD1. Germline V gene sequence: CDR1 MNHNS, CDR2 SASEGT. This CDR3 comprises 13 residues. The trim removed 7 bases at V and 3 bases at J, leaving 6 bases unmatched. The CDR3 here is CASKWGQIYEQYF. CDR3 DNA sequence: TGTGCCAGCAAGTGGGGACAGATCTACGAGCAGTACTTC.

This clone was detected only once. The chain has TRBV18 and TRBJ1-1; 7 positions agree with TRBD1. Trimming cost V 3 bases and J 4 bases; bases outside gene matches: 14. The germline V gene encodes CDR1 KGHSH and CDR2 LQKENI. This CDR3 comprises 17 residues. The DNA of the CDR3 is TGTGCCAGCTCACCGCAGGGGGGGCAACCCTCCGGCACTGAAGCTTTCTTT. Protein: CASSPQGGQPSGTEAFF.

The rearrangement uses TRBV19 and TRBJ1-1; 11 bases match TRBD1. Per germline, CDR1 LNHDA and CDR2 SQIVND (reference sequence). V was pared by 5 bases and J by 0 bases, with 11 bases of the junction left unmatched. The CDR3 spans 18 residues. In DNA form, the CDR3 reads TGTGCCAGTAGTCCCCAAGGGACAGGGGGGACCATGAACACTGAAGCTTTCTTT. Amino acids: CASSPQGTGGTMNTEAFF.

The chain employs TRBV5-1 and TRBJ2-3; D not resolved. Germline CDR1 is SGHRS and CDR2 is YFSETQ. The CDR3 sequence is 13 residues long. V gave up 5 bases and J gave up 3 bases, with 10 bases separating them. The CDR3 bases are TGCGCCAGCAGTCCGAAGGGAACAGATACGCAGTATTTT. It yields the protein CASSPKGTDTQYF.

This clone was seen more than once but under ten times. The chain uses TRBV11-2 and TRBJ1-2; weak D call: TRBD1 (5 bases). The germline CDR1 and CDR2 sequences are SGHAT and FQNNGV. The CDR3 is made up of 14 amino acids. Trimming removed 5 bases from V and 4 bases from J, with 14 bases in between. The chain's CDR3 is CASSPSEGRYGYTF. The CDR3 nucleotides are TGTGCCAGCAGCCCCTCGGAGGGACGCTATGGCTACACCTTC. The whole variable domain, filled in from reference TRBV11-2 and TRBJ1-2, reads EAGVAQSPRYKIIEKRQSVAFWCNPISGHATLYWYQQILGQGPKLLIQFQNNGVVDDSQLPKDRFSAERLKGVDSTLKIQPAKLEDSAVYLCASSPSEGRYGYTFGSGTRLTVV.

The chain employs TRBV10-1 and TRBJ1-5; the D is unclear. The V gene lost 9 bases and the J gene lost 1 base, with 16 bases spanning the gap. Germline V gene lookup returns CDR1 WNHNN and CDR2 SYGVQD (reference sequence). The CDR3 runs to 15 residues. As DNA, the CDR3 is TGCGCCAGTCCTATGATCGAGGTGAGCAATCAGCCCCAGCATTTT. It encodes CASPMIEVSNQPQHF.

In this sample, this clone turned up once. The rearrangement joins TRBV5-4 to TRBJ2-3; D is unclear. The germline V and J ends were trimmed by 0 bases and 1 base, with 9 bases remaining between them. The germline CDR1 and CDR2 sequences are SGHNT and YYREEE (reference sequence). The CDR3 runs to 15 residues. The CDR3, as DNA: TGTGCCAGCAGCTTGGACCTACCGGGCACAGATACGCAGTATTTT. Amino acids: CASSLDLPGTDTQYF.

V is TRBV6-6 and J is TRBJ1-2, with 7 bases that match TRBD1. V gave up 6 bases and J gave up 6 bases; unmatched junction bases: 1. Germline assignment: CDR1 MNHNY and CDR2 SVGAGI (reference sequence). The length of the CDR3 is 11 residues. CDR3 sequence: CASRTGNGYTF. For the CDR3, the DNA is TGTGCCAGCAGGACAGGGAATGGCTACACCTTC.

The rearrangement uses TRBV4-1 and TRBJ1-2, with D maybe TRBD1 (5 bases). Germline loops: CDR1 MGHRA, CDR2 YSYEKL. V was clipped by 0 bases and J by 2 bases, with 10 bases between them. The CDR3 covers 15 residues. The CDR3 here is CASSQEGHPNYGYTF. CDR3 in DNA: TGCGCCAGCAGCCAAGAAGGACACCCAAACTATGGCTACACCTTC.

The rearrangement joins TRBV5-1 to TRBJ2-5, with D maybe TRBD2 (7 bases). From germline, CDR1 is SGHRS and CDR2 YFSETQ. This CDR3 has 15 amino acids. Trimming pared 0 bases from V and 2 bases from J, leaving 11 bases between. The DNA of the CDR3 is TGCGCCAGCAGCTTGGCGGGGGGCCGACAAGAGACCCAGTACTTC. This codes for CASSLAGGRQETQYF.

This chain connects TRBV6-6 to TRBJ2-7, with unresolved D. Germline loops: CDR1 MNHNY, CDR2 SVGAGI (reference sequence). V was trimmed by 2 bases and J by 6 bases, leaving 8 bases between them. This CDR3 contains 12 residues. The CDR3 sequence is CASSYGPPEQYF. CDR3 bases: TGTGCCAGCAGTTACGGACCGCCCGAGCAGTACTTC.

The chain is built from TRBV12-5 and TRBJ2-3, with a weak D call TRBD1 (6 bases). This CDR3 region has 13 residues. The germline gives CDR1 LGHNT, CDR2 FRNRAP. V was clipped by 5 bases and J by 5 bases, with 11 bases between them. CDR3: CASGTTRGDTQYF. The CDR3 DNA reads as TGTGCTAGTGGTACAACCAGGGGAGATACGCAGTATTTT.

CDR3: CASSPSGASQPQHF. The CDR3 region has the DNA TGCGCCAGCAGCCCCTCAGGGGCGAGCCAGCCCCAGCATTTT. V gene TRBV4-3 combines with J gene TRBJ1-5; D might be TRBD1 (6 bases). This CDR3 region has 14 residues. The V gene lost 4 bases and the J gene lost 7 bases, with 14 bases spanning the gap. CDR1 LGHNA and CDR2 YSLEER come from the germline V gene.

This chain uses TRBV29-1 with TRBJ1-2; no firm D call. Trimming removed 6 bases at V and 8 bases at J, with 16 bases between. The CDR3 has 12 residues. Germline CDR1 reads SQVTM; CDR2 reads ANQGSEA. CDR3 amino acids: CSVTLIRGGYTF. The CDR3 region has the DNA TGCAGCGTCACCCTGATTCGAGGCGGCTACACCTTC.

Only one count was recorded for this clone. V usage is TRBV19 and J usage is TRBJ2-2, with 7 bases aligning to TRBD2. This CDR3 has 14 residues. Per germline, CDR1 LNHDA and CDR2 SQIVND (reference sequence). V shed 10 bases, J shed 6 bases, and the junction held 11 bases outside the gene matches. The CDR3 sequence: CATSGAPGAGELFF. CDR3 nucleotides: TGTGCCACAAGCGGGGCCCCGGGGGCCGGGGAGCTGTTTTTT.

The rearrangement joins TRBV6-4 to TRBJ2-1, with 10 bases aligning to TRBD2. The CDR3 loop spans 18 amino acids. V trimming: 0 bases; J trimming: 4 bases; junction bases outside the gene matches: 9. Germline V CDR1 and CDR2: MRHNA, SNTAGT. Written as DNA, the CDR3 is TGTGCCAGCAGTGACTCTCGGGCTAGCGGGAGTCTTTACAATGAGCAGTTCTTC. Residues: CASSDSRASGSLYNEQFF.